This T cell receptor (beta chain) is from a study of response to subunit inactivated influenza vaccine (dated by TCRdb to 2016 to 2019). For context, the study as a whole: The study used deep quantitative T cell receptor repertoire profiling to track responses to a trivalent subunit inactivated influenza vaccine.

The CDR3 goes from the cysteine to the phenylalanine over 15 residues. This entry keeps only the CDR3 DNA: 45 bases, framed from base 1. The germline V gene yields MNHEY for CDR1 and SVGEGT for CDR2. The V end gives up 5 bases and the J end 4 bases, leaving 5 bases in the junction not matched to a gene. Study-level results and caveats: According to the authors, only a limited number of new T cells may be recruited by each seasonal influenza vaccination.

In the case of this clonotype: Its antigen specificity is not known. No per-base quality is available; no much larger clone lies one base away.

Library method: RT-PCR. For sequencing, an Illumina HiSeq 2500 was employed. TCRdb passed the public sequencing reads through fastp at Q25 and MiXCR, retaining productive beta sequences. CDR3 protein sequences are deduplicated, and each keeps its most common genes and DNA. The sample yields 610,000 or so distinct CDR3 sequences; 13% to 15% were counted once. The leading ten clones occupy around 10% of the sample. This TCR was recovered from a man in his fifties who received an inactivated influenza vaccine. Donor details come from another sample of the same person, matched by shared clones. Recombination joined TRBV6-2 or TRBV6-3 with TRBJ2-2; 9 junctional bases match TRBD1. The sample was PBMCs from blood, taken 11 to 12 days after vaccination. The CDR3 protein: CASSRDRASTGELFF. The nucleotide sequence reads TGTGCCAGCAGTCGGGACAGGGCGAGCACCGGGGAGCTGTTTTTT.